Listed here are 9 T cell receptor beta chains from one sample, sequenced in a study of blood T cell repertoires in COVID-19. The assay was immunoSEQ multiplex PCR, and TCRdb's table has in-frame clones only and misses some. The data hold approximately 190,000 clones, with about 88% observed a single time. The sequenced sample consisted of peripheral blood. These receptors all stem from a young man with active or convalescent COVID-19.

The chain employs TRBV6-2 or TRBV6-3 and TRBJ2-5; the match to TRBD1 covers 7 bases. J was trimmed by 0 bases and V by 2 bases; bases with no gene match: 6. Germline CDR1 MNHEY, CDR2 SVGEGT. The CDR3 covers 16 residues. CDR3 nucleotides: TGTGCCAGCAGTTACCGATTTGACAGGGACCAAGAGACCCAGTACTTC. Its protein product is CASSYRFDRDQETQYF.

This clone occurred a few times. The V gene is TRBV2, the J gene TRBJ2-7; D gene uncertain. Germline CDR1 SNHLY, CDR2 FYNNEI. CDR3 length: 14 residues. The V end was cut by 1 base, the J end by 2 bases, with 9 bases between. CDR3 sequence reads: CASSEGRPPYEQYF. The CDR3 nucleotides are TGTGCCAGCAGTGAAGGCAGGCCCCCCTACGAGCAGTACTTC.

The chain joins TRBV6-6 to TRBJ2-5; 8 bases are shared with TRBD2. J lost 3 bases, V lost 2 bases, and 2 bases had no gene match. Germline CDR1 MNHNY, CDR2 SVGAGI (reference sequence). CDR3 length: 14 amino acids. CDR3 loop: CASSYPGLEETQYF. The CDR3, as DNA: TGTGCCAGCAGTTACCCGGGACTAGAAGAGACCCAGTACTTC.

The CDR3 sequence is CASSSFYWASGVTGELFF. The CDR3 coding sequence is TGTGCCAGCAGTTCCTTCTATTGGGCTAGCGGGGTAACCGGGGAGCTGTTTTTT. This chain uses TRBV27 with TRBJ2-2; 9 positions match TRBD2. V lost 4 bases, J lost 5 bases, and 14 bases stayed unmatched. Germline CDR1 is MNHEY and CDR2 is SMNVEV (reference sequence). This CDR3 region has 18 residues.

The chain is built from TRBV3-1 (or the pseudogene TRBV3-2) and TRBJ2-5; the D gene is possibly TRBD2 (7 bases). From germline, CDR1 is LGHDT and CDR2 YNNKEL (reference sequence). Trimming removed 1 base from V and 4 bases from J, with 10 bases in between. CDR3 length: 14 residues. The CDR3 loop reads CASSQGGGRETQYF. The CDR3 DNA follows: TGTGCCAGCAGCCAAGGGGGGGGGCGAGAGACCCAGTACTTC.

The rearrangement joins TRBV16 to TRBJ1-6, with D possibly TRBD1 on 5 matching bases. The CDR3 contains 20 residues. Germline V CDR1 and CDR2: KGHSY, FQNENV. Trimming took 0 bases from V and 0 from J, leaving 18 bases between them. In DNA, the CDR3 is TGTGCCAGCAGCCAATCTAGGGGTCAGTGGGACTTCTCCTATAATTCACCCCTCCACTTT. The encoded protein is CASSQSRGQWDFSYNSPLHF.

The V call is TRBV5-1, the J call TRBJ2-3; no clear D. V dropped 4 bases and J dropped 2 bases, with 8 bases sitting between them. The CDR3 is 13 amino acids. Germline CDR1 and CDR2: SGHRS and YFSETQ. CDR3 bases: TGCGCCAGCAGCGCTACAGACACAGATACGCAGTATTTT. This gives the protein CASSATDTDTQYF.

The V and J genes are TRBV2 and TRBJ2-2, with TRBD2 identical over 10 bases. CDR1 and CDR2 from the germline V gene are SNHLY and FYNNEI. V was clipped by 7 bases and J by 6 bases; unmatched bases: 5. The CDR3 sequence is 14 residues long. In DNA, the CDR3 is TGTGCCAGCATGGGTCTAGCGGGAGCCGGGGAGCTGTTTTTT. The encoded protein is CASMGLAGAGELFF.

The chain links TRBV2 to TRBJ2-4; no reliable D call. CDR3 size: 14 residues. The germline CDR1 and CDR2 sequences are SNHLY and FYNNEI. V was cut by 4 bases and J by 0 bases, with 7 bases left in between. As DNA, the CDR3 is TGTGCCAGCAGTGCTATCGGAGCCAAAAACATTCAGTACTTC. Amino acids: CASSAIGAKNIQYF.